The present T cell receptor (beta chain) was sequenced within a study of CD8 T cells in Susac syndrome. The T cells that were sequenced for TCR beta were CD8+ and CD4+ cells from blood. FACS enriched CD8+ TEMRA cells, while bulk CD8+ and CD4+ were negatively isolated. V was clipped by 7 bases and J by 8 bases; unmatched bases: 7. The CDR3 is made up of 13 amino acids. The germline CDR1 and CDR2 sequences are SGHTA and FQGNSA. Random-hexamer reverse transcription was applied to about 0.45 to 1 ug RNA. TCR beta CDR3 was amplified by immunoSEQ covering 54 Vbeta and 13 Jbeta. TCRdb fed the immunoSEQ multiplex PCR reads into MiXCR, producing one record per CDR3 protein. The sample records approximately 200,000 distinct CDR3 sequences, 80% to 95% being singletons.

This sequence originates from a human donor with multiple sclerosis. Sequencing was performed on CD8+ T cells from PBMCs. The chain uses TRBV7-2 and TRBJ2-1; TRBD1 agrees at 8 bases. The CDR3: CASIPRGRYEQFF. CDR3 in DNA: TGTGCCAGCATCCCCAGGGGGCGGTATGAGCAGTTCTTC. Filled out from reference TRBV7-2 and TRBJ2-1, the complete variable domain reads GAGVSQSPSNKVTEKGKDVELRCDPISGHTALYWYRQSLGQGLEFLIYFQGNSAPDKSGLPSDRFSAERTGGSVSTLTIQRTQQEDSAVYLCASIPRGRYEQFFGPGTRLTVL.